This T cell receptor beta chain was observed in a study of identical twins. This clonotype was seen more than once but under ten times. The CDR3 totals 14 residues. The germline V gene has CDR1 MNHEY and CDR2 SMNVEV (reference sequence). V gave up 4 bases and J gave up 5 bases, with 14 bases separating them. Via MiXCR, TCRdb re-called the 5' RACE reads, giving one row per CDR3 protein. The data show 240,000 or so distinct CDR3 sequences, about 13% seen once. The same data also contributed to another study, on yellow fever vaccine responses in identical twins.

This TCR was recovered from a young woman in good health. The chain uses TRBV27 and TRBJ2-5, with a tentative D call TRBD2 (6 bases). The source material was memory (CD45RO+) T cells sorted from blood. The CDR3 spells CASSYRRGWETQYF. The CDR3 nucleotides are TGTGCCAGCAGTTACCGGAGGGGCTGGGAGACCCAGTACTTC.